Listed here are 5 T cell receptor beta chains from one sample, sequenced in a study of T cell responses to AZD1222 COVID-19 vaccine listed by TCRdb under 2021. The sample's time point label is to be understood as: about 28 days (+/-7) after the second vaccine dose. Library preparation used the immunoSEQ multiplex PCR assay. TCRdb's version of the immuneACCESS table is confined to in-frame rearrangements and falls short of the full clone set. An unresolved V gene accounts for under half of the shortfall where checked; the remainder is of unknown origin. The sample table contains roughly 4,700 clones; only one count was recorded for 70% to 90% of them. Clones ranked in the top ten supply roughly 5.5% of the sample. Sequenced material: peripheral blood, taken 28 days after the second AZD1222 dose. The source is an adult who received the AZD1222 COVID-19 vaccine.

The chain has TRBV7-9 and TRBJ1-3; D gene uncertain. Trimming stripped 2 bases from V and 2 bases from J, with 7 bases between. This CDR3 comprises 14 residues. Germline V lookup: CDR1 SEHNR, CDR2 FQNEAQ (reference sequence). The CDR3 DNA is TGTGCCAGCAGCTTACAAGTTACTGGAAACACCATATATTTT. Translated: CASSLQVTGNTIYF.

The J gene is TRBJ1-2, the V gene TRBV18; perhaps TRBD1 as D (6 bases). The ends were cut back, 5 bases at V and 5 bases at J, with 15 bases in the middle. Germline-derived CDR1 and CDR2 are KGHSH and LQKENI. The CDR3 sequence is 14 residues long. CDR3 DNA sequence: TGTGCCAGCTCAGCAGTGACAGGACGGTATGGCTACACCTTC. Amino acid sequence: CASSAVTGRYGYTF.

In its sample, this clone ranks as large. Other nucleotide sequences in the sample specify the same CDR3. This rearrangement joins TRBV5-1 to TRBJ2-3; D is ambiguous. Germline-derived CDR1 and CDR2 are SGHRS and YFSETQ. V lost 0 bases and J 3 bases, leaving 2 bases between the germline ends. This CDR3 is built from 12 residues. The CDR3 DNA follows: TGCGCCAGCAGCTTGGATACAGATACGCAGTATTTT. Amino acids: CASSLDTDTQYF.

CDR3 DNA sequence: TGTGCCAGCAGCTTAGAATGGGGAGATACGCAGTATTTT. Protein product: CASSLEWGDTQYF. The gene calls are TRBV5-5 and TRBJ2-3; D ambiguous. Germline CDR1 and CDR2: SGHKS and YYEKEE (reference sequence). The V end was cut by 2 bases, the J end by 5 bases, with 9 bases between. There are 13 residues in the CDR3.

The chain couples TRBV7-2 to TRBJ1-2; D perhaps matches TRBD1 (5 bases). The CDR3 extends over 13 amino acids. Trimming removed 3 bases at V and 6 bases at J, with 11 bases between. Germline V gene sequence: CDR1 SGHTA, CDR2 FQGNSA. This chain's CDR3 is CASSLRRGDGYTF. CDR3 nucleotide sequence: TGTGCCAGCAGCTTGCGAAGAGGGGATGGCTACACCTTC.